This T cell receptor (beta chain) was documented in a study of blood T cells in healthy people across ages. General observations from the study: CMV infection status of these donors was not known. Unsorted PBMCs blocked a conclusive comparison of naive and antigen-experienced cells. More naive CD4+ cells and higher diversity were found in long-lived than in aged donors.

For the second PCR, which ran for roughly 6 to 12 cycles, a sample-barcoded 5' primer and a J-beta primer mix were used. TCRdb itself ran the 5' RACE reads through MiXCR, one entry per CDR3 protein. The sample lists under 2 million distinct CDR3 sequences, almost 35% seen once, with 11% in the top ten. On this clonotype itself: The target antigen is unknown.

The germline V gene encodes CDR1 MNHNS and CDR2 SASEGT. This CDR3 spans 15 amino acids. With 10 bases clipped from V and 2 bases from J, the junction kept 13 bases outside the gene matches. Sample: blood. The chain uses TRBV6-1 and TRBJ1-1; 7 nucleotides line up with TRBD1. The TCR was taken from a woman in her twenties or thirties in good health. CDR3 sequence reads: CAILRGRRSNTEAFF. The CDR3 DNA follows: TGTGCCATTTTGAGGGGGCGCAGATCTAACACTGAAGCTTTCTTT.